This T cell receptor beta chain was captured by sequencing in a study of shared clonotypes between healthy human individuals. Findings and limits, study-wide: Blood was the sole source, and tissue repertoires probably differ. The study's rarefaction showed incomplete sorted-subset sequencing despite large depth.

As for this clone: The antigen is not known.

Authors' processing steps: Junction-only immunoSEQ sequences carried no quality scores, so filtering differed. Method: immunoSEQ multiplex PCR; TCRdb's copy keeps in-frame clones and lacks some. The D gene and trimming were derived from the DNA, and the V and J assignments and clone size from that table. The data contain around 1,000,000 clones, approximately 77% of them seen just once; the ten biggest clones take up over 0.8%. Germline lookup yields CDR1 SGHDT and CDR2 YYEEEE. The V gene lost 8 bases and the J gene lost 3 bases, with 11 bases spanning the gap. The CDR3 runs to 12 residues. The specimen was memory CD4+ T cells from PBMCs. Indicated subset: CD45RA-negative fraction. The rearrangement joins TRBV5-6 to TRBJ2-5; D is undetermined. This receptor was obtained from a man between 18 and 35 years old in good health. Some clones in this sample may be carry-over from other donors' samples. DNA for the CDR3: TGTGCCAGTCAGACGGCCAAAGAGACCCAGTACTTC. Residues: CASQTAKETQYF.